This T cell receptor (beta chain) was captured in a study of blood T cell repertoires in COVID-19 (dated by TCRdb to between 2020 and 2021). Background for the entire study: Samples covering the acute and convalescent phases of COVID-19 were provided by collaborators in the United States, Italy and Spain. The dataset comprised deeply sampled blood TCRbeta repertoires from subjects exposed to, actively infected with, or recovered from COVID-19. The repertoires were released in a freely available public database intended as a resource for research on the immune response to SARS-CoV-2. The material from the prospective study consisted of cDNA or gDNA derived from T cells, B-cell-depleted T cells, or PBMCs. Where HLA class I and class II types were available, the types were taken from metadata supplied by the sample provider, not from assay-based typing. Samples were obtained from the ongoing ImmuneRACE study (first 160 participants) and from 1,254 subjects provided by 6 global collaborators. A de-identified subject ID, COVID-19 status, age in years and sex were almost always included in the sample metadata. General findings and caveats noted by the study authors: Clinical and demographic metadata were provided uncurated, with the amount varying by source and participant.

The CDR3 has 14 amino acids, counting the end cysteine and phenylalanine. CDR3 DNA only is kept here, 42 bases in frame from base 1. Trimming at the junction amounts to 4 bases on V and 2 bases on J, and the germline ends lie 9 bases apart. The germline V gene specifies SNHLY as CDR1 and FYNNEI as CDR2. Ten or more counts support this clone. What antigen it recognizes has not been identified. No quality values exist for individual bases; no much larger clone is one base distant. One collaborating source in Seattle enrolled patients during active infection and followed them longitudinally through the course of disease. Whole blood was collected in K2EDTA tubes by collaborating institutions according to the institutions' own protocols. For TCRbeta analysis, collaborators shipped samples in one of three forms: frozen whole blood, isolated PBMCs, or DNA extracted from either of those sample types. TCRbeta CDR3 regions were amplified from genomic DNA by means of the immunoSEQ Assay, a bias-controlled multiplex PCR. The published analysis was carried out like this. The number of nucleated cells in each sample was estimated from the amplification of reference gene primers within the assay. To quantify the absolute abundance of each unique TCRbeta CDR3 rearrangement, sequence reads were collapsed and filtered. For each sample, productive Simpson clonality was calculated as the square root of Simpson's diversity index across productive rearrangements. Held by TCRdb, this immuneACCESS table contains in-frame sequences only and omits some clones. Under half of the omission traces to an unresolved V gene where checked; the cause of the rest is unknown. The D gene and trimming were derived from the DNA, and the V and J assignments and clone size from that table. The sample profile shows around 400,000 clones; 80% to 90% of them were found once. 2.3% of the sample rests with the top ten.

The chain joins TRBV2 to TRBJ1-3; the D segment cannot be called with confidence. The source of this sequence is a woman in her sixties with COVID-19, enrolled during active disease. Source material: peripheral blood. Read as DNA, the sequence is TGTGCCAGCAGTGTCGACGGGGCTGGAAACACCATATATTTT. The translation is CASSVDGAGNTIYF.